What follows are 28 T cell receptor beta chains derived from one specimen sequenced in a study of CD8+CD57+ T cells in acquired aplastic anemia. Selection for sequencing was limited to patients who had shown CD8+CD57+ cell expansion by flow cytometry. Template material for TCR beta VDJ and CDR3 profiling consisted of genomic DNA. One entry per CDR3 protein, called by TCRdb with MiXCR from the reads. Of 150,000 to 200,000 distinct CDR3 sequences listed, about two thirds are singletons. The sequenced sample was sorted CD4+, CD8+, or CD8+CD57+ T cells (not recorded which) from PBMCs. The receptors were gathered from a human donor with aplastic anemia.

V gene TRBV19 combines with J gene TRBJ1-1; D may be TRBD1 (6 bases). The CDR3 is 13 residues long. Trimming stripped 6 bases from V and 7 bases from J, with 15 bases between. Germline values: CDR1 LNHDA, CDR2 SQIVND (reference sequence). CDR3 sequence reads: CASSAYRDIEAFF. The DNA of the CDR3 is TGTGCCAGTAGCGCGTACAGGGACATTGAAGCTTTCTTT.

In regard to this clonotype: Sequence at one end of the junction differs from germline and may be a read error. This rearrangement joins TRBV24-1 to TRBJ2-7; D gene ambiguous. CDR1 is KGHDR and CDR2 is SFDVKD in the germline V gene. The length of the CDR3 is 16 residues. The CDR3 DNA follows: TGTGCCAGCAGTATCCGACCGGGCCCGTTTTCCTACGAGCAGTACTTC. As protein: CASSIRPGPFSYEQYF.

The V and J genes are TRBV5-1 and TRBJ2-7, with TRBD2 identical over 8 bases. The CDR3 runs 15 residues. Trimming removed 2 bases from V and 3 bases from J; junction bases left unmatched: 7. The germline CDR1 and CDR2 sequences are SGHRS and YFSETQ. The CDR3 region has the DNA TGCGCCAGCAGCTTTTGGTCGAGCGGGAGCTACGAGCAGTACTTC. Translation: CASSFWSSGSYEQYF.

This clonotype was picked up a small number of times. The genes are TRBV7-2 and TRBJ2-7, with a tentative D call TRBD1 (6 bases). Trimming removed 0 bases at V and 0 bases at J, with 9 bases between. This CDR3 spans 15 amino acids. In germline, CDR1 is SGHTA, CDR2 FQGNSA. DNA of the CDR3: TGTGCCAGCAGCTTAGCGGACAGTAGCTCCTACGAGCAGTACTTC. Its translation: CASSLADSSSYEQYF.

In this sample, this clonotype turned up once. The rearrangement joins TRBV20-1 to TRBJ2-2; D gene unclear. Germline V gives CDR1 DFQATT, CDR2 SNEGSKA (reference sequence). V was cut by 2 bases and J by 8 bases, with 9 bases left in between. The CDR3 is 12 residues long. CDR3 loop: CSARQVDGELFF. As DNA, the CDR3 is TGCAGTGCTAGACAAGTGGATGGGGAGCTGTTTTTT.

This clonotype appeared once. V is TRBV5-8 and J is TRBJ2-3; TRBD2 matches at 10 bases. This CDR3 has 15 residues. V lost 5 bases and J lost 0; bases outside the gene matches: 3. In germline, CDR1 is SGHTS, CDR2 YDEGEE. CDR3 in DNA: TGTGCCAGCAGGGTAGCGGGGGGCAGCACAGATACGCAGTATTTT. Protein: CASRVAGGSTDTQYF. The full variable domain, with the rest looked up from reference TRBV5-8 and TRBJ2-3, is EAGVTQSPTHLIKTRGQQATLRCSPISGHTSVYWYQQALGLGLQFLLWYDEGEERNRGNFPPRFSGRQFPNYSSELNVNALELEDSALYLCASRVAGGSTDTQYFGPGTRLTVL.

The CDR3 reads CASSYGDQPQHF. CDR3 nucleotide sequence: TGTGCCAGCAGTTACGGGGATCAGCCCCAGCATTTT. V is TRBV6-5 and J is TRBJ1-5; D is uncertain. Germline V gene sequence: CDR1 MNHEY, CDR2 SVGAGI. The length of the CDR3 is 12 residues. V was pared by 2 bases and J by 5 bases, with 4 bases between.

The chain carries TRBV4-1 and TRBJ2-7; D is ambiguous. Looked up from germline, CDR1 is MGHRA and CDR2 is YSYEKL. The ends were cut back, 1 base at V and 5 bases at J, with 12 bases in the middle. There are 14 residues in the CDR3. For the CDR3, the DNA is TGCGCCAGCAGCCAAGCGGGTAAGGGCGACGAGCAGTACTTC. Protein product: CASSQAGKGDEQYF.

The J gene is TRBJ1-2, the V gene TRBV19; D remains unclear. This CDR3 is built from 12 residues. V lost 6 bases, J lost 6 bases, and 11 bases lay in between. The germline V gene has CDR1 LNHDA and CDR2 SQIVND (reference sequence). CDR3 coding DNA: TGTGCCAGTAGCTGGATGGGAGATGGCTACACCTTC. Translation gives CASSWMGDGYTF.

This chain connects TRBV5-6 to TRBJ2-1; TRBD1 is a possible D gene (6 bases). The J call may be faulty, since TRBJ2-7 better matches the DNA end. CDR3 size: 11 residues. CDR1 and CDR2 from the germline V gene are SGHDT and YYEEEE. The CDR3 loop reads CASGQGWEQYF. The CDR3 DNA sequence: TGTGCCAGCGGTCAGGGGTGGGAGCAGTACTTC.

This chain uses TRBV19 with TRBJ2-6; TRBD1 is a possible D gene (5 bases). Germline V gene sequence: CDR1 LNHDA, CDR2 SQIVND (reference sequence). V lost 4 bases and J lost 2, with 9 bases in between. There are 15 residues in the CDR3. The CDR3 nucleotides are TGTGCCAGTAGTACCGACAGCACTGGGGCCAACGTCCTGACTTTC. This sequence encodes CASSTDSTGANVLTF.

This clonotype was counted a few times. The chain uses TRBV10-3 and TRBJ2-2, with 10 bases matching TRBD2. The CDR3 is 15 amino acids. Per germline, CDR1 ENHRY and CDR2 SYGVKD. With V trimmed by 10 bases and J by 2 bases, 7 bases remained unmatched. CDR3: CATTGLADNTGELFF. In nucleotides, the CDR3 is TGTGCCACCACTGGACTAGCGGATAACACCGGGGAGCTGTTTTTT.

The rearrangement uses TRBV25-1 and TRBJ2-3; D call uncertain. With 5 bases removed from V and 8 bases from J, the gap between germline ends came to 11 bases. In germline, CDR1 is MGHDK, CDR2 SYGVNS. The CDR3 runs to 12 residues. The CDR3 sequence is CASSSGIATQYF. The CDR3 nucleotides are TGTGCCAGCAGTTCTGGAATAGCTACGCAGTATTTT.

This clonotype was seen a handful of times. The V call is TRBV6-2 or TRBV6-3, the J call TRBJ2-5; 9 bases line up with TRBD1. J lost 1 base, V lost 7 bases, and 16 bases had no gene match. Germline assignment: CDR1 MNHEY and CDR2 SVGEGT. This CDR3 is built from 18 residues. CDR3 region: CASNRGDRAHELQETQYF. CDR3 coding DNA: TGTGCCAGCAACCGGGGGGACAGGGCACACGAACTCCAAGAGACCCAGTACTTC.

The CDR3 DNA reads TGTGCCACCAGTGATGGCTCCTACGAGCAGTACTTC. It encodes CATSDGSYEQYF. The chain couples TRBV24-1 to TRBJ2-7; D not certain. The CDR3 has 12 residues. The ends were cut back, 3 bases at V and 0 bases at J, with 2 bases in the middle. Germline-derived CDR1 and CDR2 are KGHDR and SFDVKD.

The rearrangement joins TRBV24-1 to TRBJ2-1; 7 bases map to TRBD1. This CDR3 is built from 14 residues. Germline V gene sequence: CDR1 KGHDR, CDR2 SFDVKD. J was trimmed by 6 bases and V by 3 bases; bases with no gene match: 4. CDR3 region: CATSDRGRGNEQFF. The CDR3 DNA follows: TGTGCCACCAGTGATAGGGGGCGCGGCAATGAGCAGTTCTTC.

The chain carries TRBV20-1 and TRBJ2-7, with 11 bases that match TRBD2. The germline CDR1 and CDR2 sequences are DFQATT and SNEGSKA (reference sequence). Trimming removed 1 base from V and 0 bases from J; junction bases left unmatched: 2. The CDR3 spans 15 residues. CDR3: CSARGLAGYSYEQYF. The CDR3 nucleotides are TGCAGTGCTAGAGGACTAGCGGGGTACTCCTACGAGCAGTACTTC.

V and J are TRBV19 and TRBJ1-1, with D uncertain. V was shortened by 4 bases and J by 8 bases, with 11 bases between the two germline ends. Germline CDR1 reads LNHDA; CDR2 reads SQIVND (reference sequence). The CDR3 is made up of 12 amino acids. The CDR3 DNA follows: TGTGCCAGTAGTAGGTCAGGACTCGAAGCTTTCTTT. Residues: CASSRSGLEAFF.

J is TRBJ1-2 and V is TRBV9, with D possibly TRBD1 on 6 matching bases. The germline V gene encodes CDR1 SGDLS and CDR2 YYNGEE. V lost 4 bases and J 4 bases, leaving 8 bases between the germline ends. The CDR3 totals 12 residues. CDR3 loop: CASSMGAYGYTF. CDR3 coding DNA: TGTGCCAGCAGCATGGGGGCCTATGGCTACACCTTC.

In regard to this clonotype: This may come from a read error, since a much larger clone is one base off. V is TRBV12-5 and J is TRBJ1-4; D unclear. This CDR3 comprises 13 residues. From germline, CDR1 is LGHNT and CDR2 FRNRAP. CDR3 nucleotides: TGTGCTAGTGGTTTGGCCCGAAGTGAAAAACTGTCTTTT. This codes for CASGLARSEKLSF.

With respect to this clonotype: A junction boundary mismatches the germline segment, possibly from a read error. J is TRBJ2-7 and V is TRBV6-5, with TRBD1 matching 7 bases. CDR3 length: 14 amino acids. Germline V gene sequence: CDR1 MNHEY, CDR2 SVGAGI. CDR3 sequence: CASSKDRRTYEQCF. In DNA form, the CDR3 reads TGTGCCAGCAGTAAGGACAGGCGAACCTACGAGCAGTGCTTC.

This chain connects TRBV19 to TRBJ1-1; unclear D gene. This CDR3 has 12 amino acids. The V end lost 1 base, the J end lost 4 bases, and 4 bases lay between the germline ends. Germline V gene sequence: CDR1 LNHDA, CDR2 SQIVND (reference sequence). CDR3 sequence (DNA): TGTGCCAGTAGTATAGCGGGCACTGAAGCTTTCTTT. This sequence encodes CASSIAGTEAFF.

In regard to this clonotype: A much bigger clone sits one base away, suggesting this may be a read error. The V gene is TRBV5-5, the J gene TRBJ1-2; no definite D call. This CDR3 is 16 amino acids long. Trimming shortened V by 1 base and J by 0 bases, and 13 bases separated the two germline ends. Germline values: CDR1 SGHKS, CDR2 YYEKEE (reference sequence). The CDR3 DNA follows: TGTGCCAGCAGCTTGTACAGCGATAACTCTAACTATGGCTACACCTTC. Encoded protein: CASSLYSDNSNYGYTF.

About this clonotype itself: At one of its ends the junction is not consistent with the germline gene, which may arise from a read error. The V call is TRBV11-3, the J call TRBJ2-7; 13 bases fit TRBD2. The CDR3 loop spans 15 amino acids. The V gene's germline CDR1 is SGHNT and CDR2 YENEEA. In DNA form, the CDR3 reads TGCGCCAGCAGCTTGGAGACTAGCGGGAGGTACGAGCAGTACTTC. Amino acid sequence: CASSLETSGRYEQYF.

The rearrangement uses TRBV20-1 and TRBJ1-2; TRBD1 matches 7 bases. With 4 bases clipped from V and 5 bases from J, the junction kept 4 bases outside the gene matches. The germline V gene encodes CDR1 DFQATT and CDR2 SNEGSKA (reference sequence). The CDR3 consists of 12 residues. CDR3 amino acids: CSATGQRYGYTF. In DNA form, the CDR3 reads TGCAGTGCTACGGGACAGCGTTATGGCTACACCTTC.

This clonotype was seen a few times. CDR3 sequence reads: CATSSLLDLTEAFF. CDR3 DNA: TGTGCCACCAGCAGTCTCCTCGACCTCACTGAAGCTTTCTTT. The chain links TRBV15 to TRBJ1-1, with no clear D. This CDR3 has 14 amino acids. Germline CDR1 LNHNV, CDR2 YYDKDF (reference sequence). V was clipped by 3 bases and J by 4 bases, with 12 bases between them.

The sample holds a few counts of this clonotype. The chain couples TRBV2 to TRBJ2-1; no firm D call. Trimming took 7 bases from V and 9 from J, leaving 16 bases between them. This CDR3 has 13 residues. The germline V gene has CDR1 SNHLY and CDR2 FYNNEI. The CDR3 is CASNNVRSSEQFF. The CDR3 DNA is TGTGCCAGCAACAACGTTCGTAGCTCTGAGCAGTTCTTC.

CDR3 residues: CSARGGSSNTGELFF. The CDR3 DNA reads as TGCAGTGCTAGGGGGGGTTCGTCGAACACCGGGGAGCTGTTTTTT. The chain employs TRBV20-1 and TRBJ2-2, with D possibly TRBD2 on 6 matching bases. Germline assignment: CDR1 DFQATT and CDR2 SNEGSKA (reference sequence). The CDR3 runs 15 residues. V was cut by 3 bases and J by 0 bases, with 11 bases left in between.